The following is a TCR beta chain sequence with its context. The data were taken from a study of blood T cell repertoires in COVID-19. Study summary: The United States, Italy and Spain were the sources of the acute and convalescent COVID-19 samples. Nucleic acid was either cDNA or gDNA, and it came from T cells, B-cell-depleted T cells, or PBMCs.

The CDR3 runs 15 residues. Germline-derived CDR1 and CDR2 are MGHDK and SYGVNS. After removal of 4 bases from V and 5 bases from J, the junction contained 5 bases not matched to a gene. Per the original methods: Estimation of nucleated cell counts relied on the amplification of reference gene primers. Assay used: immunoSEQ multiplex PCR; TCRdb lists only in-frame clones, some missing. V and J calls plus clone size are reproduced from that table; the DNA served to infer D and trimming. Counted here are under 350,000 clones, 80% to 90% occurring once; the ten biggest clones make up approximately 4.3%. What was sequenced was peripheral blood. The chain employs TRBV25-1 and TRBJ2-2; 9 positions agree with TRBD1. The sequence was collected from a middle-aged man with acute or convalescent COVID-19. DNA of the CDR3: TGTGCCAGCAGTGGAGGGACAGGGTGGACCGGGGAGCTGTTTTTT. Its protein product is CASSGGTGWTGELFF.